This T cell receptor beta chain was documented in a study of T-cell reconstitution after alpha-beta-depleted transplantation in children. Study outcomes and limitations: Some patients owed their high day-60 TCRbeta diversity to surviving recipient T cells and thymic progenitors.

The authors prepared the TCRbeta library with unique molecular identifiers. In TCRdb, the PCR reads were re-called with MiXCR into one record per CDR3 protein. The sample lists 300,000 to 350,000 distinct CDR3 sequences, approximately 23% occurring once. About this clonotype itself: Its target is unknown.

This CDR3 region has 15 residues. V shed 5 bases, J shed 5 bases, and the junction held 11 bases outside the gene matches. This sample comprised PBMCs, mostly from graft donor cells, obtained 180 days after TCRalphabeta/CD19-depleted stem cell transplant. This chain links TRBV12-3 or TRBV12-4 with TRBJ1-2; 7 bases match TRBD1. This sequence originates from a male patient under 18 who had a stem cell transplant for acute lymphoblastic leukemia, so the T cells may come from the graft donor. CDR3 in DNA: TGTGCCAGCAGTAAAGAATGGGACAGCCGTTATGGCTACACCTTC. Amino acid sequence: CASSKEWDSRYGYTF.